This TCR beta chain emerged from a study of somatic mutations in cytotoxic T cells in rheumatoid arthritis. Study details: Nearly 100% purity was obtained when some V beta antibody-stained T-cell populations were flow-sorted; these included V beta1+ cells sequenced for TCRB.

Each population, CD4+ and CD8+ cells, was isolated by positive magnetic bead selection and checked for purity by flow cytometry. The CDR3 extends over 14 amino acids. Germline CDR1 SNHLY, CDR2 FYNNEI. Trimming removed 4 bases from V and 5 bases from J, with 11 bases in between. Broader study findings: Slight TRBV07 underrepresentation in rheumatoid arthritis patients went unadjusted for multiple comparisons. Patients with rheumatoid arthritis did not differ significantly from age-matched healthy controls in CD8+ T-cell clonality.

Some clones are missing from TCRdb's copy, which holds only in-frame ones; the method was immunoSEQ multiplex PCR. This table has fewer than 8,500 clones, about 77% appearing once. With respect to this clone: Its antigen is still unknown.

Sequencing was performed on CD8+ T cells sorted from blood. This receptor was taken from an adult with rheumatoid arthritis. The chain is built from TRBV2 and TRBJ2-2; no definite D call. CDR3 loop: CASSVYMGTGELFF. The CDR3 DNA reads TGTGCCAGCAGTGTTTACATGGGAACCGGGGAGCTGTTTTTT.